This T cell receptor beta chain came from a study of T cell responses to AZD1222 COVID-19 vaccine. Findings and limits, study-wide: The peak T cell response came first, and repertoires were sampled only after it.

Per germline, CDR1 LNHDA and CDR2 SQIVND (reference sequence). V lost 10 bases and J lost 7, with 20 bases in between. This CDR3 is built from 15 residues. Of note for this clone: The antigen is undetermined.

Profiled with immunoSEQ multiplex PCR; TCRdb holds only in-frame clones, not every one. The data hold about 150,000 clones, with just under 95% observed a single time. This TCR derives from an adult who received the AZD1222 COVID-19 vaccine. The chain carries TRBV19 and TRBJ1-6, with D maybe TRBD1 (5 bases). The source was peripheral blood, collected 28 days after the second AZD1222 dose. The CDR3 loop reads CATQWGGRGNSPLHF. The CDR3 DNA reads as TGTGCCACCCAGTGGGGAGGTCGGGGGAATTCACCCCTCCACTTT.